Below, 2 T cell receptor beta chains from the same sample are listed, as sequenced in a study of T cell repertoires in cytomegalovirus infection (dated by TCRdb to the late 2010s). The label giving this sample's treatment or condition can be read as: in vitro stimulation with specific CMV peptide epitopes to enrich CMV-specific T cells. Sequencing was carried out with an Illumina HiSeq 1500. TCRdb passed the public sequencing reads through fastp at Q25 and MiXCR, retaining productive beta sequences. Each CDR3 protein appears once, grouped with its most common genes and DNA. Within this sample are about a million distinct CDR3 sequences, with roughly 30% of them counted one time only. Jointly, the top ten make up around an eighth of the sample. These TCRs are of unknown antigen specificity. Source: cultured CD8+ T cells from PBMCs, taken from culture after CMV antigen stimulation. The receptors derive from a human donor in good health (CMV status not recorded). Some clones in this sample may be carry-over from other donors' samples.

The chain recombines TRBV6-5 with TRBJ2-1; TRBD2 agrees at 9 bases. In germline, CDR1 is MNHEY, CDR2 SVGAGI. After removal of 4 bases from V and 3 bases from J, the junction contained 10 bases not matched to a gene. The CDR3 is made up of 17 amino acids. The chain's CDR3 is CASSSPLSSGDYNEQFF. In DNA, the CDR3 is TGTGCCAGCAGTTCCCCTTTGTCTAGCGGGGACTACAATGAGCAGTTCTTC.

The chain uses TRBV20-1 and TRBJ1-1; D perhaps matches TRBD1 (5 bases). This CDR3 region has 12 residues. Per germline, CDR1 DFQATT and CDR2 SNEGSKA (reference sequence). The V gene lost 1 base and the J gene lost 4 bases, with 7 bases spanning the gap. CDR3 coding DNA: TGCAGTGCTAGAGGAGGGGCCACTGAAGCTTTCTTT. It encodes CSARGGATEAFF.